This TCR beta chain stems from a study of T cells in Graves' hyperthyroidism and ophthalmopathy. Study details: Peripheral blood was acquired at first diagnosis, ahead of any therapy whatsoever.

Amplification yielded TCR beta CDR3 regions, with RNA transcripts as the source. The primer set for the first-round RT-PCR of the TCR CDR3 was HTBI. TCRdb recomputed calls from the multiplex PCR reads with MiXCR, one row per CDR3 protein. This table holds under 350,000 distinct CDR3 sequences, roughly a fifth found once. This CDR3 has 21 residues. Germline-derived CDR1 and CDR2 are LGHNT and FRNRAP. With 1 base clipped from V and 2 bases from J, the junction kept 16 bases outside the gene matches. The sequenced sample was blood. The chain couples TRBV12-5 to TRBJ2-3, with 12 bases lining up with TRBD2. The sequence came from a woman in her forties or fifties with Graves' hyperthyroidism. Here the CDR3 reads CASGLDPSLAGGETYTDTQYF. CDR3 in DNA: TGTGCTAGTGGTTTGGATCCCTCTCTAGCGGGAGGGGAGACTTACACAGATACGCAGTATTTT.